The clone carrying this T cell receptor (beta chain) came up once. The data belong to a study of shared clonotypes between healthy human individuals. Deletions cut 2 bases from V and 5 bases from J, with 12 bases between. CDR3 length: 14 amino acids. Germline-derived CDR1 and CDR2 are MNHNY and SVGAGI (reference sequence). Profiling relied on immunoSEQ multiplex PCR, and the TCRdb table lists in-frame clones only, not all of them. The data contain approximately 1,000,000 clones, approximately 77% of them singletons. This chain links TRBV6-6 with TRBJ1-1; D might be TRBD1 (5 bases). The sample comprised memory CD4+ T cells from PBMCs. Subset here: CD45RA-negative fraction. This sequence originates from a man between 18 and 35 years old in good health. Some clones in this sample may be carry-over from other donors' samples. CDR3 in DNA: TGTGCCAGCAGTTACGTGCAGGGAGAGACTGAAGCTTTCTTT. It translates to CASSYVQGETEAFF.